What follows are 20 T cell receptor beta chains derived from one specimen sequenced in a study of shared clonotypes between healthy human individuals. Generated by immunoSEQ multiplex PCR, the TCRdb table keeps only in-frame clones and is missing some. In the table there are more than 850,000 clones, about 80% of which are singletons. Sample: memory CD4+ T cells from PBMCs. Indicated subset: CD45RA-negative fraction. These receptors all stem from a man between 18 and 29 years old in good health. Some clones in this sample may be carry-over from other donors' samples.

V usage is TRBV29-1 and J usage is TRBJ2-3, with 7 bases that match TRBD2. CDR1 is SQVTM, CDR2 ANQGSEA, per germline. Unmatched junction bases numbered 7, after V lost 4 bases and J lost 3 bases. CDR3 length: 14 residues. In DNA form, the CDR3 reads TGCAGCGTTGGGGAGGGTTGGGTTACAGATACGCAGTATTTT. Encoded protein: CSVGEGWVTDTQYF.

This chain's CDR3 is CASSPGLAGEGYEQYF. The DNA for the CDR3 is TGTGCCAGCTCACCGGGACTAGCGGGAGAGGGCTACGAGCAGTACTTC. The chain couples TRBV18 to TRBJ2-7; 14 bases align to TRBD2. The CDR3 length is 16 residues. V trimming: 3 bases; J trimming: 3 bases; junction bases outside the gene matches: 4. Germline loops: CDR1 KGHSH, CDR2 LQKENI.

The chain is built from TRBV2 and TRBJ2-1; 11 positions agree with TRBD2. In germline, CDR1 is SNHLY, CDR2 FYNNEI. Trimming took 8 bases from V and 0 from J; bases not matched to a gene: 12. The CDR3 extends over 18 amino acids. The CDR3 DNA reads TGTGCCAGCGAAAGGGTAGCGGGAGGGATCTTCTCCTACAATGAGCAGTTCTTC. Translation gives CASERVAGGIFSYNEQFF.

The genes are TRBV6-1 and TRBJ2-1, with 10 bases matching TRBD2. Per germline, CDR1 MNHNS and CDR2 SASEGT. This CDR3 contains 15 residues. J was trimmed by 1 base and V by 7 bases; bases with no gene match: 4. The CDR3 DNA reads as TGTGCCAGCATCCGACTAGCGGGTTCCTACAATGAGCAGTTCTTC. Protein: CASIRLAGSYNEQFF.

This CDR3 reads CASSYPPGQPNTEAFF. The CDR3 nucleotides are TGTGCCAGCAGTTATCCTCCGGGACAGCCGAACACTGAAGCTTTCTTT. The chain recombines TRBV27 with TRBJ1-1; the match to TRBD1 covers 7 bases. Germline V lookup: CDR1 MNHEY, CDR2 SMNVEV (reference sequence). The CDR3 has 16 amino acids. Trimming at V came to 4 bases and at J to 1 base, leaving 9 bases not matched to a gene.

This clone has just a few counts. This chain uses TRBV6-1 with TRBJ2-7, with a weak D call TRBD1 (5 bases). Germline loops: CDR1 MNHNS, CDR2 SASEGT. With 10 bases removed from V and 1 base from J, the gap between germline ends came to 20 bases. CDR3 size: 15 residues. The CDR3 nucleotides are TGTGCCACCCTTAAGGGGATTAGCAGGTCCTACGAGCAGTACTTC. Its protein is CATLKGISRSYEQYF.

This clone appeared a few times. The rearrangement joins TRBV7-2 to TRBJ2-7; possible D gene TRBD2, 6 bases. Trimming left V 1 base short and J 3 bases short, with 13 bases between. In germline, CDR1 is SGHTA, CDR2 FQGNSA. This CDR3 spans 15 amino acids. As DNA, the CDR3 is TGTGCCAGCAGCTTAGGGGCGGGACGCGTCTACGAGCAGTACTTC. It is translated as CASSLGAGRVYEQYF. The variable domain in full, with the rest retrieved from reference TRBV7-2 and TRBJ2-7, is GAGVSQSPSNKVTEKGKDVELRCDPISGHTALYWYRQSLGQGLEFLIYFQGNSAPDKSGLPSDRFSAERTGGSVSTLTIQRTQQEDSAVYLCASSLGAGRVYEQYFGPGTRLTVT.

Regarding this clone: The same CDR3 arises from other DNA sequences in this sample as well. The V gene is TRBV28, the J gene TRBJ1-5; D not resolved. Germline CDR1 MDHEN, CDR2 SYDVKM. The V and J ends lost 6 bases and 3 bases respectively, with 3 bases between them. There are 11 residues in the CDR3. The CDR3 sequence: CASRSNQPQHF. In DNA form, the CDR3 reads TGTGCCAGCAGATCCAATCAGCCCCAGCATTTT.

In regard to this clone: The sample holds other DNA sequences that translate to the same CDR3. The chain joins TRBV28 to TRBJ2-5, with 7 bases fitting TRBD2. V dropped 6 bases and J dropped 2; count of bases not matched to a gene: 6. From germline, CDR1 is MDHEN and CDR2 SYDVKM. The CDR3 sequence is 14 residues long. The CDR3 sequence is CASSWGGLQETQYF. DNA of the CDR3: TGTGCCAGCAGCTGGGGGGGACTACAAGAGACCCAGTACTTC.

V and J are TRBV28 and TRBJ2-3; 7 bases align to TRBD1. This CDR3 comprises 15 residues. Losses at the gene ends were 7 bases for V and 14 bases for J; bases not matched to a gene: 21. CDR1 is MDHEN and CDR2 is SYDVKM in the germline V gene. CDR3 region: CASTDDRWGTRDRYF. CDR3 nucleotides: TGTGCCAGCACCGACGACAGGTGGGGGACCAGGGACAGGTATTTT.

This clone was seen a few times. The genes are TRBV11-1 and TRBJ2-5; 8 bases fit TRBD2. The V segment lost 6 bases and the J segment 4 bases; nucleotides outside the gene matches: 10. The CDR3 is made up of 15 amino acids. The germline V gene encodes CDR1 SGHAT and CDR2 FQDESV (reference sequence). The CDR3 spells CASSPGPGGRETQYF. The CDR3 DNA follows: TGTGCCAGCAGTCCCGGGCCGGGAGGGAGAGAGACCCAGTACTTC.

V usage is TRBV7-2 and J usage is TRBJ1-6; D perhaps matches TRBD1 (6 bases). The germline gives CDR1 SGHTA, CDR2 FQGNSA. Between the trimmed V and J ends, which lost 1 base and 11 bases, there was a span of 18 bases. The CDR3 is 16 amino acids. This chain's CDR3 is CASSLEYGTLRPPLHF. The DNA of the CDR3 is TGTGCCAGCAGCTTAGAATATGGGACATTGCGTCCACCCCTCCACTTT.

The chain has TRBV5-1 and TRBJ2-7, with D unresolved. Deletions cut 0 bases from V and 3 bases from J, with 10 bases between. CDR3 length: 14 amino acids. Germline V gives CDR1 SGHRS, CDR2 YFSETQ. In nucleotides, the CDR3 is TGCGCCAGCAGCTTGGTTGGACGGTACTACGAGCAGTACTTC. This codes for CASSLVGRYYEQYF.

The chain has TRBV12-5 and TRBJ2-2; 7 bases fit TRBD1. CDR3 length equals 16 residues. With V trimmed by 3 bases and J by 6 bases, 10 bases remained unmatched. The germline gives CDR1 LGHNT, CDR2 FRNRAP. The CDR3 is CASGLAGTVGPGELFF. For the CDR3, the DNA is TGTGCTAGTGGTTTAGCCGGGACAGTTGGGCCCGGGGAGCTGTTTTTT.

The genes are TRBV7-8 and TRBJ2-7; TRBD1 matches at 9 bases. Germline V gene data show CDR1 as SGHVS and CDR2 as FQNEAQ. This CDR3 is 16 amino acids long. V lost 5 bases to trimming and J lost 2 bases; unmatched junction nucleotides: 10. CDR3 nucleotides: TGTGCCAGCAGCAAAAGGACAGGGGACGGAGCCTACGAGCAGTACTTC. It yields the protein CASSKRTGDGAYEQYF.

The chain recombines TRBV14 with TRBJ2-2; 14 bases map to TRBD2. The CDR3 extends over 16 amino acids. Trimming at V came to 5 bases and at J to 4 bases, leaving 3 bases not matched to a gene. CDR1 SGHDN and CDR2 FVKESK come from the germline V gene. The chain's CDR3 is CASSTTSGRVTGELFF. CDR3 nucleotide sequence: TGTGCCAGCAGCACGACTAGCGGGAGGGTCACCGGGGAGCTGTTTTTT.

V usage is TRBV4-1 and J usage is TRBJ1-4; no firm D call. CDR3 length: 16 residues. Trimming pared 1 base from V and 1 base from J, leaving 10 bases between. CDR1 is MGHRA, CDR2 YSYEKL, per germline. The CDR3 sequence: CASSQGVPRTNEKLFF. The CDR3 DNA follows: TGCGCCAGCAGCCAAGGGGTTCCTCGAACTAATGAAAAACTGTTTTTT.

This clone was counted between two and nine times. This rearrangement joins TRBV28 to TRBJ1-2, with 9 bases fitting TRBD1. The CDR3 has 14 residues. Germline V gene data show CDR1 as MDHEN and CDR2 as SYDVKM. Trimming at V came to 5 bases and at J to 3 bases, leaving 4 bases not matched to a gene. CDR3 in amino acids: CASSPTGGYYGYTF. The CDR3 DNA sequence: TGTGCCAGCAGTCCTACAGGGGGCTACTATGGCTACACCTTC.

Worth noting for this clone: No DNA is shown, since the ends of the CDR3 on it are uncertain; the CDR3 is the one TCRdb lists. The chain links TRBV21-1 to TRBJ2-3. TRBV21-1 is recorded as a pseudogene. Counting both end residues, the CDR3 totals 16 amino acids. CDR3: CASSKVWGGGTDTQYF.

V usage is TRBV5-1 and J usage is TRBJ2-3, with D possibly being TRBD1 (6 bases). Trimming cost V 4 bases and J 0 bases, with 15 bases left between them. The CDR3 has 16 amino acids. The germline V gene encodes CDR1 SGHRS and CDR2 YFSETQ. CDR3 sequence (DNA): TGCGCCAGCAGCATACCCAGACAGGACAGCACAGATACGCAGTATTTT. Its protein product is CASSIPRQDSTDTQYF.